This T cell receptor (beta chain) is from a study of blood T cells in healthy people across ages. Overall study: Every two T cells gave about one barcoded beta molecule via template switching. Overall study results and limits: Considered underestimates were the diversity estimates obtained from one million T cells. The percentage of naive T cells correlated strongly with TCR beta diversity.

To note about this clonotype: Its antigen is not identified.

A second 7 to 11 cycle PCR used barcoded and J-beta primers. From the 5' RACE reads, TCRdb called clonotypes with MiXCR, one entry per CDR3 protein. The table has hundreds of thousands of distinct CDR3 sequences, 45% to 70% seen once. V lost 3 bases and J 3 bases, leaving 8 bases between the germline ends. Germline CDR1 and CDR2: KGHSH and LQKENI. The CDR3 is 13 residues long. Sequenced: blood. The receptor was derived from a man aged 40-49 years in good health. The rearrangement joins TRBV18 to TRBJ1-2, with no clear D. The CDR3 spells CASSPGEHYGYTF. CDR3 sequence (DNA): TGTGCCAGCTCACCGGGAGAGCACTATGGCTACACCTTC.